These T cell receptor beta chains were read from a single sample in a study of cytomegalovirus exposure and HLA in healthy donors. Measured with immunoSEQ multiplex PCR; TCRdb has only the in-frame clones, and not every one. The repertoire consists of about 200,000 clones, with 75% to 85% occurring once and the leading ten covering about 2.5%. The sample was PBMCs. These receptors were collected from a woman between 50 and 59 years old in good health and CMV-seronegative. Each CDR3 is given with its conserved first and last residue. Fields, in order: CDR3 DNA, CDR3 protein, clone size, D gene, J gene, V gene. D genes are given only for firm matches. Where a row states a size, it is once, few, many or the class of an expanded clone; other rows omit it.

TGTGCCAGTACCGAAAGACAAAACCAGGGAGATACGCAGTATTTT CASTERQNQGDTQYF . . TRBJ2-3 TRBV19
TGTGCCAGCAGACAGTCTACTGAAGCTTTCTTT CASRQSTEAFF . . TRBJ1-1 TRBV7-9
TGCGCCAGCAGCTTGGCAGGGACAGATACGCAGTATTTT CASSLAGTDTQYF . . TRBJ2-3 TRBV5-1
TGTGCCAGCACCCGTGCCGGGACTAGCGGCAGAGAGACCCAGTACTTC CASTRAGTSGRETQYF . TRBD2 TRBJ2-5 TRBV7-8
TGTGCCAGTAGTTATATTTTCGGACTAGCCGGGGAGCTGTTTTTT CASSYIFGLAGELFF . TRBD2 TRBJ2-2 TRBV19
TGTGCCAGCAGTCGGGGGTTTAACTATGGCTACACCTTC CASSRGFNYGYTF . . TRBJ1-2 TRBV25-1
TGTGCCAGCAGGCCCTCGGGAGCGGGAGGGGCGAAGACCCAGTACTTC CASRPSGAGGAKTQYF . TRBD2 TRBJ2-5 TRBV14
TGTGCCTCTCCTCCGACAGGGGTGTTTGGAGAGACCCAGTACTTC CASPPTGVFGETQYF . TRBD1 TRBJ2-5 TRBV28
TGCGCCAGCAGTGAACCCGGGACAGGGGGACACGAGCAGTACTTC CASSEPGTGGHEQYF . TRBD1 TRBJ2-7 TRBV10-1
TGTGCCAGCAGCTTAGTATCGGGAGGGCCACATGAGCAGTTCTTC CASSLVSGGPHEQFF . TRBD2 TRBJ2-1 TRBV7-9
TGTGCCAGCAGCGTAGATGCAACAGGGGGAGAGACCCAGTACTTC CASSVDATGGETQYF . TRBD1 TRBJ2-5 TRBV9
TGTGCCAGCAGCCCTACTAGCGGCCACTCCTACGAGCAGTACTTC CASSPTSGHSYEQYF . TRBD2 TRBJ2-7 TRBV7-6
TGTGCCAGCAGTTTGGGGGGCAGGGGGCGGAATGAGCAGTTCTTC CASSLGGRGRNEQFF . TRBD1 TRBJ2-1 TRBV27
TGTGCCAGTAGTGAGGGTAGGAACACTGAAGCTTTCTTT CASSEGRNTEAFF . . TRBJ1-1 TRBV19
TGTGCCAGCAGCTTAACCTCTCTAGCGGGAGTTATCCATGAGCAGTTCTTC CASSLTSLAGVIHEQFF few TRBD2 TRBJ2-1 TRBV7-3
TGTGCCAGCAGCTTAATGGGCGGACAGGGAGAGACCCAGTACTTC CASSLMGGQGETQYF . TRBD1 TRBJ2-5 TRBV7-3
TGTGCCAGCTCACGCGACAGGGGTCAAGAGACCCAGTACTTC CASSRDRGQETQYF . TRBD1 TRBJ2-5 TRBV27
TGTGCCAGCAGTTACTCCTACGAGCAGTACTTC CASSYSYEQYF . . TRBJ2-7 TRBV2
TGCGCCAGCAGCTTGGGGACAGGAACCTACAATGAGCAGTTCTTC CASSLGTGTYNEQFF . TRBD1 TRBJ2-1 TRBV5-1
TGTGCCACCAGACAGGGGTCGAACACTGAAGCTTTCTTT CATRQGSNTEAFF . TRBD1 TRBJ1-1 TRBV10-3
TGTGCCAGCAGCTTACCTATCAGAGGGACTGAAGCTTTCTTT CASSLPIRGTEAFF . . TRBJ1-1 TRBV11-2
TGTGCCAGCTCACCACACAAGGGAGAGCCCCAGCATTTT CASSPHKGEPQHF . . TRBJ1-5 TRBV18
TGTGCCAGCAGTTACGGGACTAGCGGGTCTCTTTACAATGAGCAGTTCTTC CASSYGTSGSLYNEQFF . TRBD2 TRBJ2-1 TRBV28
TGTGCCAGCAAGGAGGACCTAGCGATCCAAGAGACCCAGTACTTC CASKEDLAIQETQYF . . TRBJ2-5 TRBV5-8
TGTGCCAGCAGTTACTCGATCCAGGGGGCCTACGAGCAGTACTTC CASSYSIQGAYEQYF . TRBD1 TRBJ2-7 TRBV6-5
TGTGCCAGCAGTCTAACAGGGGGCACAGATACGCAGTATTTT CASSLTGGTDTQYF . TRBD1 TRBJ2-3 TRBV6-6
TGTGCCAGCAGACCGGGACTAGCGGGAGGGAATGAGCAGTTCTTC CASRPGLAGGNEQFF . TRBD2 TRBJ2-1 TRBV6-5
TGTTCCAGCAGCTTAGAGGGGACACGCTACGAGCAGTACTTC CSSSLEGTRYEQYF . . TRBJ2-7 TRBV7-9
TGTGCCAGCAGACAGGCCACCGTGTACACCTTC CASRQATVYTF . . TRBJ1-2 TRBV2
TGCGCCAGCAGCTTGGTGACTGCCGCTAACTATGGCTACACCTTC CASSLVTAANYGYTF . . TRBJ1-2 TRBV5-1
TGTGCCAGCAGGGGCAGGATCGAGCTGTTTTTT CASRGRIELFF once . TRBJ2-2 TRBV2
TGTGCCTGGAGTGTGGGTGAGCGGACAGGGTCAGCTTTCTTT CAWSVGERTGSAFF . TRBD1 TRBJ1-1 TRBV30
TGTGCCAGCAGCCAACTAGCGGGAGGGCCAGATACGCAGTATTTT CASSQLAGGPDTQYF . TRBD2 TRBJ2-3 TRBV4-2
TGTGCCAGCAGTTCCCTAGGGGGAGAATCCTACGAGCAGTACTTC CASSSLGGESYEQYF . . TRBJ2-7 TRBV27
TGCGCCAGCAGCCCCGGGACTAGCGGGCCCACAGATACGCAGTATTTT CASSPGTSGPTDTQYF . TRBD2 TRBJ2-3 TRBV5-1
TGTGCCAGCAGTTTATCGGCAGGGGCAATCTTGGAGACCCAGTACTTC CASSLSAGAILETQYF . . TRBJ2-5 TRBV27
TGTGCCAGCTCAAAACGCACTAGCGGGACGTCCTACAATGAGCAGTTCTTC CASSKRTSGTSYNEQFF . TRBD2 TRBJ2-1 TRBV18
TGTGCCAGCAGTTCGGGACAGTTGAACACTGAAGCTTTCTTT CASSSGQLNTEAFF . TRBD1 TRBJ1-1 TRBV27
TGTGCCAGCAGCTCGCGGACAGGGGGCCAACTTTTGGGGTATGGCTACACCTTC CASSSRTGGQLLGYGYTF . TRBD1 TRBJ1-2 TRBV7-9
TGTGCCAGCAGTCTTCAAGGGAGGAACACTGAAGCTTTCTTT CASSLQGRNTEAFF . . TRBJ1-1 TRBV27
TGTGCCAGCTCACCATACGGGACAGGGATAGCGAGCAATCAGCCCCAGCATTTT CASSPYGTGIASNQPQHF few TRBD1 TRBJ1-5 TRBV18
TGCGCCAGCAGCTTATCGCAGGGAAGGCAAGAGACCCAGTACTTC CASSLSQGRQETQYF few . TRBJ2-5 TRBV5-1
TGTGCCAGCAGCTTAGGTGAAGGTGGCAGGGCAAACATTCAGTACTTC CASSLGEGGRANIQYF . . TRBJ2-4 TRBV7-9
TGTGCCAGCAGTTCCGCAGGGCCCGTGGGGTACGAGCAGTACTTC CASSSAGPVGYEQYF . . TRBJ2-7 TRBV27
TGCGCCAGCAGCCAAGATCAGGGGACCCATCAGCCCCAGCATTTT CASSQDQGTHQPQHF . . TRBJ1-5 TRBV4-3
TGCGCCAGCAGCCAGGTGAGGTTAAGCGACGAGCAGTACTTC CASSQVRLSDEQYF . . TRBJ2-7 TRBV4-3